This T cell receptor beta chain came from a study of blood T cell repertoires in COVID-19. Study as a whole: From the United States, Italy and Spain came samples of acute and convalescent COVID-19. PBMCs, B-cell-depleted T cells, or T cells provided the cDNA or gDNA that made up the material.

Under the authors' procedure: By means of reference gene primer amplification, nucleated cell counts were estimated. The data were produced by immunoSEQ multiplex PCR, yet TCRdb's version contains in-frame clones alone and is incomplete. That table furnishes V, J and clone size, whereas the DNA furnished D and trimming. This table holds around 100,000 clones, roughly 81% found once. The CDR3 consists of 15 residues. Germline V gene sequence: CDR1 SNHLY, CDR2 FYNNEI. V gave up 1 base and J gave up 0 bases, with 7 bases separating them. The chain uses TRBV2 and TRBJ2-1, with a tentative D call TRBD2 (5 bases). This receptor was identified in a man aged 40-50 years with active or convalescent COVID-19. Sequencing used peripheral blood. The CDR3 bases are TGTGCCAGCAGTGAAGAAGGGAGCTCCTACAATGAGCAGTTCTTC. As protein: CASSEEGSSYNEQFF.